This T cell receptor beta chain comes out of a study of shared clonotypes between healthy human individuals. Details on this clone: As yet, its antigen is unknown.

This CDR3 region has 10 residues. V shed 2 bases and J shed 3 bases, with 0 bases lying between them. CDR1 is SGDLS and CDR2 is YYNGEE in the germline V gene. Points from the study as a whole: It was anticipated that sequencing depth would influence how many clonotypes donors shared. The rarefaction results pointed to incomplete sorted-subset sequencing despite large depth.

Donors, without exception, were Caucasian adults residing in Nashville, Tennessee. Once extracted for a subset, genomic DNA was divided evenly among several immunoSEQ plates. Sequenced by immunoSEQ multiplex PCR; TCRdb stores in-frame clones only, minus some. The sample shows about 2.5 million clones, 80% to 95% of them seen only once. This TCR was sampled from a man younger than 35 in good health. Some clones in this sample may be carry-over from other donors' samples. This chain connects TRBV9 to TRBJ2-7; D call uncertain. Sequencing used naive CD4+ T cells from PBMCs. The subset here: CD45RA+ positively selected. CDR3 sequence (DNA): TGTGCCAGCAGCGTCTACGAGCAGTACTTC. Protein: CASSVYEQYF.